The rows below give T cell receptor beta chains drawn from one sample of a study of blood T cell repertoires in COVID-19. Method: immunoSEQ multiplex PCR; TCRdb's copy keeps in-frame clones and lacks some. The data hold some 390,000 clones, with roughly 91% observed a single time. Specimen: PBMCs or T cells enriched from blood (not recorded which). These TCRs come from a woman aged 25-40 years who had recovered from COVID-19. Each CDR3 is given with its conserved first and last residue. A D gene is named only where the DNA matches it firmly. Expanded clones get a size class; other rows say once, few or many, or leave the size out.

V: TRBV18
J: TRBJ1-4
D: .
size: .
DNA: TGTGCCAGCTCACCCAGGGAAAGAGAAAAACTGTTTTTT
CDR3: CASSPREREKLFF

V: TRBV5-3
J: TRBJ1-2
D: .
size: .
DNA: TGTGCCAGAAGCGTAAACAGGGCCTATGGCTACACCTTC
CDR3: CARSVNRAYGYTF

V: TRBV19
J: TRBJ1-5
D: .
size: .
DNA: TGTGCCAGTAGTCTCCAGGGAGGGTTTCAGCCCCAGCATTTT
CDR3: CASSLQGGFQPQHF

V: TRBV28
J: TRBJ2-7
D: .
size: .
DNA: TGTGCCAGCAGCCCCCCAGGTTCCTCCTACGAGCAGTACTTC
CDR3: CASSPPGSSYEQYF

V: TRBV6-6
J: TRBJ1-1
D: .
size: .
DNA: TGTGCCAGCAGTCCTTATTTCAGGGGCCCCAACACTGAAGCTTTCTTT
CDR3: CASSPYFRGPNTEAFF

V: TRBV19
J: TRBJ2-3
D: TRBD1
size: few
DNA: TGTGCCAGTAGCCGGACAGGGGCCGGCACAGATACGCAGTATTTT
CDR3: CASSRTGAGTDTQYF

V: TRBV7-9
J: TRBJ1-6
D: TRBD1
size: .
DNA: TGTGCCAGCAGCTTGGGGACAGTGGGCCTAGGGTATTCACCCCTCCACTTT
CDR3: CASSLGTVGLGYSPLHF

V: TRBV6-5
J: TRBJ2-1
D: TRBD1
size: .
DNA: TGTGCCAGCAGAGAGACAGGGGGCAGCTATGAGCAGTTCTTC
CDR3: CASRETGGSYEQFF

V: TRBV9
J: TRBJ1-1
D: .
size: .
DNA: TGTGCCAGCAGCGTAGGATTCGGGGAAGCTTTCTTT
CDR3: CASSVGFGEAFF

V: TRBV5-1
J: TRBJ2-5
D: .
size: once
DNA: TGCGCCAGCAGTCTATGGGAGGAAGAGACCCAGTACTTC
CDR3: CASSLWEEETQYF

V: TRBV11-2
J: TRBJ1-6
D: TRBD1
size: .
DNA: TGTGCCAGCAGCCAAGCCGGACAGGGGGGGCTGTCTCACTTT
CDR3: CASSQAGQGGLSHF

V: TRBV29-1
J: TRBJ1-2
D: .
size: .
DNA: TGCAGCGTTAAGGACAGTGGGAGCTACACCTTC
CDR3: CSVKDSGSYTF

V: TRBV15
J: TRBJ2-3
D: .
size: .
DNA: TGTGCCACCAGCAAGGGAAAGGCTAGCGTTGGCACAGATACGCAGTATTTT
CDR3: CATSKGKASVGTDTQYF

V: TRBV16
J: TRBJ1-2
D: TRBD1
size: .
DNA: TGTGCCAGCAGCCGGGACAGGGGGCGCGAGGGCTACACCTTC
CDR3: CASSRDRGREGYTF

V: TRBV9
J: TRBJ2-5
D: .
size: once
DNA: TGTGCCAGCAGCGTATTGAGCAACCAAGAGACCCAGTACTTC
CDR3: CASSVLSNQETQYF

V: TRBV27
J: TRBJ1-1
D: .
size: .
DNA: TGTGCCAGCAGTGCCGAACAGGGACGAAGTGGCACTGAAGCTTTCTTT
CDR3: CASSAEQGRSGTEAFF